The rows below give T cell receptor beta chains drawn from one sample of a study of OX40 agonist ivuxolimab in advanced cancers. The repertoire was sequenced with immunoSEQ multiplex PCR; TCRdb's copy has only in-frame clones and lacks some. Of about 83,000 clones detected, approximately 90% appear once; the ten largest clones hold roughly 0.4%. The material was CD4+ or CD8+ T cells sorted from blood, obtained in a trial of the OX40 agonist ivuxolimab. The origin of the receptors is an adult with an advanced solid tumor such as melanoma, head and neck, liver or kidney cancer. The CDR3 runs from the conserved cysteine through the conserved F or W. D genes are given only for firm matches. Clone sizes are given selectively: once, few, many, or a class where the clone is expanded.

V	D	J	size	DNA	CDR3
TRBV28	TRBD1	TRBJ1-2	NA	TGTGCCAGCAGGATCGGACAGGGGGAATGGTATGGCTACACCTTC	CASRIGQGEWYGYTF
TRBV5-6	TRBD2	TRBJ2-5	NA	TGTGCCAGCAGCCCAAAGTCGGCTAGCGGGGAACAAGAGACCCAGTACTTC	CASSPKSASGEQETQYF
TRBV30	NA	TRBJ1-3	NA	TGTGCCTGGACGGGGAGTGGAAACACCATATATTTT	CAWTGSGNTIYF
TRBV5-1	NA	TRBJ2-3	NA	TGCGCCAGCAGCTTGGTCCCGCAAACAGATACGCAGTATTTT	CASSLVPQTDTQYF
TRBV5-1	NA	TRBJ1-1	few	TGCGCCAGCAGCTTGAGTGCGACAGTGAACACTGAAGCTTTCTTT	CASSLSATVNTEAFF
TRBV7-9	NA	TRBJ2-7	NA	TGTGCCAGCAGCTTAGCGGGGGACATCAGCGAGCAGTACTTC	CASSLAGDISEQYF
TRBV27	TRBD1	TRBJ2-7	NA	TGTGCCAGCAGCCCGTTGAGGGGGACAGGGTCTCTGTCCCCCTACGAGCAGTACTTC	CASSPLRGTGSLSPYEQYF
TRBV7-9	NA	TRBJ2-6	NA	TGTGCCAGCACCTCCCCGGCCTGGAGCCACAACGTCCTGACTTTC	CASTSPAWSHNVLTF
TRBV7-9	TRBD1	TRBJ2-7	NA	TGTGCCAGCAGCTTGAGTATTGAGGGGGCGGCCGAGCAGTACTTC	CASSLSIEGAAEQYF
TRBV7-3	NA	TRBJ2-3	NA	TGTGCCAGCAGCTTAATGGCGGCTGTGAGCACAGATACGCAGTATTTT	CASSLMAAVSTDTQYF
TRBV28	TRBD1	TRBJ2-7	NA	TGTGCCATAACTCGGGACAGAGATTACGAGCAGTACTTC	CAITRDRDYEQYF
TRBV7-2	NA	TRBJ1-3	NA	TGTGCCAGCAGCTTGTGGACGGTCTCTGGAAACACCATATATTTT	CASSLWTVSGNTIYF
TRBV7-2	NA	TRBJ2-1	NA	TGTGCCAGCAGCTTCATTTATGAGCAGTTCTTC	CASSFIYEQFF
TRBV4-1	NA	TRBJ2-7	NA	TGCGCCAGCAGCCAAGTTGTCAGGTCCTACGAGCAGTACTTC	CASSQVVRSYEQYF
TRBV6-5	NA	TRBJ1-1	NA	TGTGCCAGCAAAAAATTAACGAACACTGAAGCTTTCTTT	CASKKLTNTEAFF
TRBV2	TRBD2	TRBJ2-7	once	TGTGCCAGCACCGAGGGGCTAGCGGGTAGCTCCTACGAGCAGTACTTC	CASTEGLAGSSYEQYF
TRBV11-2	NA	TRBJ2-5	NA	TGTGCCAGCAGCTTAGAAAAGGGGACCCAGTACTTC	CASSLEKGTQYF
TRBV29-1	TRBD2	TRBJ2-1	NA	TGCAGCGTTGAGGGGACTAGCGGGGCCTACAATGAGCAGTTCTTC	CSVEGTSGAYNEQFF
TRBV28	NA	TRBJ1-3	NA	TGTGCCAGCATTGGGCCGGATACGGGGCCTTGGGGTGGAAACACCATATATTTT	CASIGPDTGPWGGNTIYF
TRBV2	NA	TRBJ1-1	NA	TGTGCCAGCACCCGACAGAACACTGAAGCTTTCTTT	CASTRQNTEAFF
TRBV5-1	NA	TRBJ2-1	NA	TGCGCCAGCAGCTTCCCCGGGACCGAGCAGTTCTTC	CASSFPGTEQFF
TRBV29-1	TRBD2	TRBJ2-1	NA	TGCAGCGTTGCCTGGAGCGGGGCATACAATGAGCAGTTCTTC	CSVAWSGAYNEQFF
TRBV18	NA	TRBJ2-2	NA	TGTGCCAGCTCACAAATAGGACGGACCGGGGAGCTGTTTTTT	CASSQIGRTGELFF
TRBV5-4	NA	TRBJ2-7	NA	TGTGCCAGCAGCTTGGCGGGGGGGACAGGCTATTTC	CASSLAGGTGYF
TRBV29-1	NA	TRBJ1-2	NA	TGCAGCGTCAGGCAGGACAACTATGGCTACACCTTC	CSVRQDNYGYTF
TRBV6-1	TRBD1	TRBJ1-1	NA	TGTGCCATTAGGACAGGGGTAGAGACTGAAGCTTTCTTT	CAIRTGVETEAFF
TRBV7-9	NA	TRBJ2-1	NA	TGTGCCAGCAGCCTAGGGGCTTCGAATGAGCAGTTCTTC	CASSLGASNEQFF
TRBV27	NA	TRBJ1-2	once	TGTGCCTGGAGGGGCAGGGAGCTCCTCTATGGCTACACCTTC	CAWRGRELLYGYTF
TRBV2	TRBD2	TRBJ2-3	NA	TGTGCCAGCAGGTTAGCGGGGGCCTACACAGATACGCAGTATTTT	CASRLAGAYTDTQYF
TRBV7-2	TRBD2	TRBJ2-3	NA	TGTGCCAGCAGCTTAGAGGGCCAGCGGGGGGCGGATACGCAGTATTTT	CASSLEGQRGADTQYF
TRBV7-3	NA	TRBJ2-1	NA	TGTGCCAGCAGCTCCACCATCAACGCGGGCCCCCACAATGAGCAGTTCTTC	CASSSTINAGPHNEQFF
TRBV5-4	NA	TRBJ1-2	NA	TGTGCCAGCAGCTTGCAAGGGATTACTGGCTACACCTTC	CASSLQGITGYTF
TRBV28	NA	TRBJ2-1	NA	TGTGCCAGCAGTTTAGGTCGAGCGGGCCGCTCCTACAATGAGCAGTTCTTC	CASSLGRAGRSYNEQFF
TRBV29-1	NA	TRBJ2-2	NA	TGCAGCGTTGAGGGGGGGAACACCGGGGAGCTGTTTTTT	CSVEGGNTGELFF
TRBV27	NA	TRBJ1-2	NA	TGTGCCAGCAGTCCGTGGGCCGTTCAGGCGGGGGGCTACACCTTC	CASSPWAVQAGGYTF
TRBV5-6	NA	TRBJ2-1	once	TGTGCCAGCAGCCCCATGAGCGGGTTTCAGGATGAGCAGTTCTTC	CASSPMSGFQDEQFF
TRBV5-1	NA	TRBJ1-4	NA	TGCGCCAGCAGCTTGGGGGCCGAGTGGGTAAGAGAAAAACTGTTTTTT	CASSLGAEWVREKLFF
TRBV18	TRBD2	TRBJ2-1	NA	TGTGCCAGCTCACCACCTGGACTAGCGGGGGGGGGTGAGCAGTTCTTC	CASSPPGLAGGGEQFF
TRBV11-3	TRBD1	TRBJ1-4	NA	TGTGCCAGCAGCCCAGGACAGGGGAGAACAACTAATGAAAAACTGTTTTTT	CASSPGQGRTTNEKLFF
TRBV2	NA	TRBJ1-1	NA	TGTGCCAGCAGTGAAATGGGGCCGCGACAGAACACTGAAGCTTTCTTT	CASSEMGPRQNTEAFF
TRBV7-2	NA	TRBJ2-5	NA	TGTGCCAGCAGCTTCCAAGGGGCCCAAGAGACCCAGTACTTC	CASSFQGAQETQYF
TRBV5-1	NA	TRBJ2-1	NA	TGCGCCAGCAGCTTGGAAGGTGATGAGCAGTTCTTC	CASSLEGDEQFF
TRBV5-4	NA	TRBJ1-6	once	TGTGCCAGCAGCTTTCGGGGGGTACAGGGCAGGTCACCCCTCCACTTT	CASSFRGVQGRSPLHF
TRBV11-2	NA	TRBJ2-6	NA	TGTGCCAGCAGCTTAGGCGCAGGGTATGGGGCCAACGTCCTGACTTTC	CASSLGAGYGANVLTF
TRBV6-6	TRBD2	TRBJ2-7	NA	TGTGCCAGCAGGCGGACTAGCGGGGGGAGGTACGAGCAGTACTTC	CASRRTSGGRYEQYF
TRBV28	NA	TRBJ1-3	medium-sized	TGTGCCAGCAGCCCAACAGGAAACACCATATATTTT	CASSPTGNTIYF
TRBV4-3	NA	TRBJ2-7	NA	TGCGCCAGCAGCCAAGGGCCCGGGACTCCGTTAGAGCAGTACTTC	CASSQGPGTPLEQYF
TRBV7-3	NA	TRBJ2-2	once	TGTGCCAGCAGCCGAAGCTCCGGGACTCCCACCGGGGAGCTGTTTTTT	CASSRSSGTPTGELFF
TRBV19	NA	TRBJ1-5	NA	TGTGCCACTCGAGGGGGGGGTCAGCCCCAGCATTTT	CATRGGGQPQHF
TRBV28	NA	TRBJ2-3	NA	TGTGCCAGCAGTTTACCCTCCGCCGGCGCAGATACGCAGTATTTT	CASSLPSAGADTQYF
TRBV30	TRBD1	TRBJ1-1	few	TGTGCCTGGAGTCACCAGGGGGACACTGAAGCTTTCTTT	CAWSHQGDTEAFF
TRBV11-3	TRBD2	TRBJ2-3	NA	TGTGCCAGCAGCCGTGGGAGGGCCCTCAGCACAGATACGCAGTATTTT	CASSRGRALSTDTQYF
TRBV4-1	TRBD1	TRBJ2-2	NA	TGCGCCGGTCGAACAGGGGCGAACACCGGGGAGCTGTTTTTT	CAGRTGANTGELFF